A selection of T cell receptor beta chains follows, all from one sample in a study of OX40 agonist ivuxolimab in advanced cancers. Generated by immunoSEQ multiplex PCR, the TCRdb table keeps only in-frame clones and is missing some. Here the sample spans approximately 75,000 clones, under 80% being singletons. The specimen comprised CD4+ or CD8+ T cells sorted from blood, sampled in a trial of the OX40 agonist ivuxolimab. The receptors come from an adult with an advanced solid tumor such as melanoma, head and neck, liver or kidney cancer. Both conserved end residues are part of each CDR3. The D gene is left open where the match is weak. Where a row states a size, it is once, few, many or the class of an expanded clone; other rows omit it.

abundance: .; j_gene: TRBJ1-3; d_gene: TRBD1; v_gene: TRBV18; CDR3nt: TGTGCCAGCTCACCTCCGACAGGGGAGGATGGAAACACCATATATTTT; CDR3aa: CASSPPTGEDGNTIYF
abundance: .; j_gene: TRBJ2-7; d_gene: .; v_gene: TRBV1; CDR3nt: TGCACCAGCAGCCAACGGCTTCGGGAGGGCCCCGGGAACGAGCAGTACTTC; CDR3aa: CTSSQRLREGPGNEQYF
abundance: .; j_gene: TRBJ2-7; d_gene: TRBD2; v_gene: TRBV6-6; CDR3nt: TGTGCCAGCAGTTACGGGGAGGGCGAGCAGTACTTC; CDR3aa: CASSYGEGEQYF
abundance: .; j_gene: TRBJ2-3; d_gene: .; v_gene: TRBV15; CDR3nt: TGTGCCACCAGCAGAGATTTGGCTGTTGGGGGAGATACGCAGTATTTT; CDR3aa: CATSRDLAVGGDTQYF
abundance: .; j_gene: TRBJ2-1; d_gene: TRBD1; v_gene: TRBV5-1; CDR3nt: TGCGCCAGCAGCTTGCGTGGCGGGACAGGGGTTCCCACCCAGAGCTCCTACAATGAGCAGTTCTTC; CDR3aa: CASSLRGGTGVPTQSSYNEQFF
abundance: .; j_gene: TRBJ2-7; d_gene: .; v_gene: TRBV4-2; CDR3nt: TGTGCCAGCAGCCAAGAGAGGGCTCCCGCTTACGAGCAGTACTTC; CDR3aa: CASSQERAPAYEQYF
abundance: once; j_gene: TRBJ2-4; d_gene: .; v_gene: TRBV5-1; CDR3nt: TGCGCCAGCAGCGGGGGACTTTCAAGCTACAACATTCAGTACTTC; CDR3aa: CASSGGLSSYNIQYF
abundance: .; j_gene: TRBJ2-3; d_gene: TRBD2; v_gene: TRBV5-6; CDR3nt: TGTGCCAGCAGCTTAACTAGCGTGAATACGCAGTATTTT; CDR3aa: CASSLTSVNTQYF
abundance: once; j_gene: TRBJ1-2; d_gene: .; v_gene: TRBV27; CDR3nt: TGTGCCAGCAGTTTATCCCCCCGAGGGGGACACTATGGCTACACCTTC; CDR3aa: CASSLSPRGGHYGYTF
abundance: .; j_gene: TRBJ1-4; d_gene: TRBD1; v_gene: TRBV5-1; CDR3nt: TGCGCCAGCAGCTTGGCAGGGGGCACTGAAAAACTGTTTTTT; CDR3aa: CASSLAGGTEKLFF
abundance: .; j_gene: TRBJ1-5; d_gene: .; v_gene: TRBV18; CDR3nt: TGTGCCAGCTCACCCCTTGCATCGGACAAGCCCCAGCATTTT; CDR3aa: CASSPLASDKPQHF
abundance: few; j_gene: TRBJ1-1; d_gene: .; v_gene: TRBV28; CDR3nt: TGTGCCAGCAGTTTTTATACGACTGGGAACACTGAAGCTTTCTTT; CDR3aa: CASSFYTTGNTEAFF